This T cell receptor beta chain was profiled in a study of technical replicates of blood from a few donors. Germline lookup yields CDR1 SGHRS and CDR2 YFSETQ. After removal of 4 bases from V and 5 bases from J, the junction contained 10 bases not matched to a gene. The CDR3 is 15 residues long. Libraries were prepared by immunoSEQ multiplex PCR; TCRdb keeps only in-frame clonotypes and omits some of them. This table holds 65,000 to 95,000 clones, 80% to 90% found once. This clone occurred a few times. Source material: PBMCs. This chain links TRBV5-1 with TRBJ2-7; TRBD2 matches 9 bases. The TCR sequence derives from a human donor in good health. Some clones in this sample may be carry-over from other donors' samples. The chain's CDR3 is CASSGQRGDPHEQYF. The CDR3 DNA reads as TGCGCCAGCAGCGGCCAGCGGGGGGACCCCCACGAGCAGTACTTC.